This T cell receptor (beta chain) was obtained from a study of T-cell reconstitution after alpha-beta-depleted transplantation in children. General study points: From newly produced T cells came most of the T-cell counts and diversity one year after transplant. High day-60 TCRbeta diversity in some patients came from surviving recipient T cells and thymic progenitors. Expanded clones from the graft, numbering several hundred, reportedly supplied alpha-beta T cells about two months after transplant.

As to this clonotype: Its antigen is unknown.

It was with unique molecular identifiers that the TCRbeta library was prepared. TCRdb used MiXCR to reprocess the PCR reads, holding one entry per CDR3 protein. The data show fewer than 500,000 distinct CDR3 sequences, 43% seen once. The CDR3 is 16 residues long. In germline, CDR1 is MGHRA, CDR2 YSYEKL. Trimming left V 0 bases short and J 2 bases short, with 14 bases between. The receptor comes from a girl aged 2 to 10 with aplastic anemia, due to receive a stem cell transplant. Specimen: PBMCs, collected before TCRalphabeta/CD19-depleted stem cell transplant. The rearrangement uses TRBV4-1 and TRBJ2-7; D remains ambiguous. The CDR3 protein is CASSQDPRIPTYEQYF. CDR3 nucleotides: TGCGCCAGCAGCCAAGATCCGCGCATCCCCACCTACGAGCAGTACTTC.